Shown below are 3 T cell receptor beta chains from a single sample sequenced in a study of blood T cell repertoires in COVID-19. Sequencing was performed with immunoSEQ multiplex PCR; in TCRdb, only in-frame clones are kept and a portion is missing. The top ten hold 9.5% to 15% of the sample, which has tens of thousands of clones, around 89% seen once. Sequencing was done on a sample of peripheral blood. These receptors originate from a man aged 65-85 years with active or convalescent COVID-19.

V usage is TRBV20-1 and J usage is TRBJ2-4, with TRBD1 matching 8 bases. Germline V lookup: CDR1 DFQATT, CDR2 SNEGSKA (reference sequence). With V trimmed by 3 bases and J by 2 bases, 9 bases remained unmatched. The CDR3 has 16 residues. The CDR3 DNA follows: TGCAGTGCTAGTAGGCCAGGGGGCGCGTCCAAAAACATTCAGTACTTC. Translating it yields CSASRPGGASKNIQYF.

The chain carries TRBV2 and TRBJ1-5, with 8 bases fitting TRBD1. V shed 6 bases and J 3 bases; nucleotides not matched to a gene: 4. The CDR3 is 14 residues long. The germline gives CDR1 SNHLY, CDR2 FYNNEI. Here the CDR3 reads CASRTGAYNQPQHF. For the CDR3, the DNA is TGTGCCAGCAGGACAGGGGCCTACAATCAGCCCCAGCATTTT.

This chain uses TRBV28 with TRBJ2-5; possible D gene TRBD1, 6 bases. V was cut by 5 bases and J by 2 bases, with 9 bases left in between. This CDR3 has 13 residues. Per germline, CDR1 MDHEN and CDR2 SYDVKM. The CDR3 loop is CASSTRGQETQYF. The CDR3 DNA follows: TGTGCCAGCAGTACCAGGGGTCAAGAGACCCAGTACTTC. Drawing the rest from reference TRBV28 and TRBJ2-5, the complete variable domain is DVKVTQSSRYLVKRTGEKVFLECVQDMDHENMFWYRQDPGLGLRLIYFSYDVKMKEKGDIPEGYSVSREKKERFSLILESASTNQTSMYLCASSTRGQETQYFGPGTRLLVL.